This T cell receptor (beta chain) was profiled in a study of blood T cell repertoires in COVID-19. Study information: COVID-19 samples from acute and convalescent phases originated in the United States, Italy and Spain. Sample material is recorded as cDNA or gDNA derived from T cells, B-cell-depleted T cells, or PBMCs.

In germline, CDR1 is SGHRS, CDR2 YFSETQ. V shed 0 bases and J shed 4 bases, with 13 bases lying between them. The CDR3 covers 16 residues. As originally analysed: Reference gene primer amplification yielded estimated nucleated cell counts. TCRdb's table, derived via immunoSEQ multiplex PCR, lists solely in-frame clones and lacks some. The DNA was the basis for D and trimming; V, J and clone size are from that table. The sample carries over 60,000 clones, roughly 89% recorded once. The V call is TRBV5-1, the J call TRBJ1-4; D perhaps matches TRBD1 (6 bases). The sequenced sample was peripheral blood. The receptor comes from a man older than 75 with acute or convalescent COVID-19. CDR3 sequence: CASSLEGGRINEKLFF. In nucleotides, the CDR3 is TGCGCCAGCAGCTTGGAAGGGGGTAGAATTAATGAAAAACTGTTTTTT.